The 31 T cell receptor beta chains in this list originate from one sample, sequenced in a study of T cell changes during pregnancy in multiple sclerosis. Data came from immunoSEQ multiplex PCR; TCRdb stores just in-frame clones and leaves some out. Here the sample spans fewer than 85,000 clones, roughly 92% being singletons. Source: peripheral blood, taken before pregnancy. The receptors come from a female donor with multiple sclerosis, enrolled in a pregnancy study.

This clone has only one observation. The chain joins TRBV27 to TRBJ1-5; D is undetermined. CDR3 size: 16 residues. Trimming stripped 5 bases from V and 2 bases from J, with 16 bases between. The V gene's germline CDR1 is MNHEY and CDR2 SMNVEV (reference sequence). Here the CDR3 reads CASSPGVLVGNQPQHF. In DNA, the CDR3 is TGTGCCAGCAGTCCTGGAGTGTTGGTAGGCAATCAGCCCCAGCATTTT.

The gene calls are TRBV25-1 and TRBJ1-4; 8 bases are shared with TRBD1. The CDR3 is made up of 14 amino acids. V was clipped by 2 bases and J by 9 bases; unmatched bases: 5. Germline CDR1 reads MGHDK; CDR2 reads SYGVNS. For the CDR3, the DNA is TGTGCCAGCAGTGAAGACAGGGGTCGGAAAAAACTGTTTTTT. This encodes CASSEDRGRKKLFF.

The chain combines TRBV6-1 with TRBJ2-3; D is undetermined. The V end was cut by 6 bases, the J end by 8 bases, with 9 bases between. The CDR3 runs to 11 residues. From germline, CDR1 is MNHNS and CDR2 SASEGT. The CDR3 loop is CASRLPGTQYF. CDR3 DNA sequence: TGTGCCAGCAGGCTGCCGGGTACGCAGTATTTT.

The rearrangement links TRBV15 to TRBJ1-2; 11 bases align to TRBD1. With V trimmed by 8 bases and J by 6 bases, 8 bases remained unmatched. CDR3 length: 14 residues. Germline loops: CDR1 LNHNV, CDR2 YYDKDF (reference sequence). The CDR3 here is CATSGTGGTHGYTF. CDR3 DNA: TGTGCCACCTCAGGGACAGGGGGAACTCATGGCTACACCTTC.

CDR3 in amino acids: CASSYSGDMAFF. CDR3 DNA: TGTGCCAGCAGTTACTCCGGGGATATGGCTTTCTTT. V usage is TRBV6-6 and J usage is TRBJ1-1, with no clear D. The CDR3 totals 12 residues. Germline lookup yields CDR1 MNHNY and CDR2 SVGAGI (reference sequence). Trimming shortened V by 0 bases and J by 11 bases, and 10 bases separated the two germline ends.

This chain joins TRBV7-2 and TRBJ2-1; TRBD2 agrees at 8 bases. Germline loops: CDR1 SGHTA, CDR2 FQGNSA. The CDR3 has 16 amino acids. J gave up 4 bases and V 5 bases, and 10 bases lay outside the gene matches. CDR3: CASSRTLLAGYNEQFF. The CDR3 DNA follows: TGTGCCAGCAGCAGAACTCTTCTAGCGGGTTACAATGAGCAGTTCTTC. Filled out from reference TRBV7-2 and TRBJ2-1, the complete variable domain reads GAGVSQSPSNKVTEKGKDVELRCDPISGHTALYWYRQSLGQGLEFLIYFQGNSAPDKSGLPSDRFSAERTGGSVSTLTIQRTQQEDSAVYLCASSRTLLAGYNEQFFGPGTRLTVL.

The chain couples TRBV30 to TRBJ2-2; the match to TRBD1 covers 8 bases. The ends lost 4 bases at V and 4 bases at J; junction bases unmatched: 8. The CDR3 runs to 15 residues. CDR1 and CDR2 (germline): GTSNPN, SVGIG (reference sequence). The CDR3 sequence: CAWNGQGGITGELFF. The CDR3 DNA reads as TGTGCCTGGAACGGACAGGGCGGCATCACCGGGGAGCTGTTTTTT.

J is TRBJ2-1 and V is TRBV2; 8 positions match TRBD1. This CDR3 contains 13 residues. Germline CDR1 reads SNHLY; CDR2 reads FYNNEI. V lost 6 bases to trimming and J lost 5 bases; unmatched junction nucleotides: 3. The DNA of the CDR3 is TGTGCCAGCAGCCAGGACAGGGACAATGAGCAGTTCTTC. As protein: CASSQDRDNEQFF.

The V and J genes are TRBV5-3 and TRBJ1-5; TRBD1 is a possible D gene (6 bases). TRBV5-3 is given ORF status, its function remaining uncertain. The V and J ends lost 1 base and 0 bases respectively, with 20 bases between them. The CDR3 runs 19 residues. CDR3 sequence reads: CARSLKRPGQLTSNQPQHF. The CDR3, as DNA: TGTGCCAGAAGCTTGAAGAGACCGGGACAACTAACTAGCAATCAGCCCCAGCATTTT.

The chain joins TRBV5-4 to TRBJ2-7; TRBD2 matches 13 bases. V gave up 5 bases and J gave up 1 base; unmatched junction bases: 3. The CDR3 consists of 15 residues. The germline V gene encodes CDR1 SGHNT and CDR2 YYREEE (reference sequence). CDR3 nucleotide sequence: TGTGCCAGCAGGGCGGGACTAGCGGGATCCTACGAGCAGTACTTC. Encoded protein: CASRAGLAGSYEQYF.

The sample holds a few counts of this clone. The genes are TRBV6-4 and TRBJ2-3; 10 bases line up with TRBD2. V trimming: 0 bases; J trimming: 4 bases; junction bases outside the gene matches: 4. Germline values: CDR1 MRHNA, CDR2 SNTAGT. The CDR3 covers 16 residues. CDR3 loop: CASSDSEREGPDTQYF. In DNA, the CDR3 is TGTGCCAGCAGTGACTCGGAGCGGGAGGGCCCAGATACGCAGTATTTT.

The rearrangement uses TRBV10-3 and TRBJ2-7; TRBD2 matches 8 bases. V gave up 5 bases and J gave up 3 bases; unmatched junction bases: 6. Germline values: CDR1 ENHRY, CDR2 SYGVKD. The CDR3 extends over 14 amino acids. DNA for the CDR3: TGTGCCATCAGTCCAGCGGGAGCCAGCTACGAGCAGTACTTC. Translation gives CAISPAGASYEQYF.

The genes are TRBV11-2 and TRBJ2-1; 10 nucleotides line up with TRBD2. J was trimmed by 8 bases and V by 1 base; bases with no gene match: 8. The length of the CDR3 is 16 residues. Germline CDR1 is SGHAT and CDR2 is FQNNGV. This chain's CDR3 is CASSLVPSGSVHEQFF. CDR3 nucleotide sequence: TGTGCCAGCAGCTTAGTTCCTAGCGGGAGCGTCCATGAGCAGTTCTTC. Full variable domain (rest looked up from reference TRBV11-2 and TRBJ2-1): EAGVAQSPRYKIIEKRQSVAFWCNPISGHATLYWYQQILGQGPKLLIQFQNNGVVDDSQLPKDRFSAERLKGVDSTLKIQPAKLEDSAVYLCASSLVPSGSVHEQFFGPGTRLTVL.

The V call is TRBV28, the J call TRBJ1-2; TRBD1 agrees at 7 bases. Losses at the gene ends were 6 bases for V and 4 bases for J; bases not matched to a gene: 5. This CDR3 is 13 amino acids long. The germline V gene encodes CDR1 MDHEN and CDR2 SYDVKM. DNA for the CDR3: TGTGCCAGCAGCTTGACAGGGCCCTATGGCTACACCTTC. Its translation is CASSLTGPYGYTF.

This chain joins TRBV28 and TRBJ2-2, with TRBD1 identical over 10 bases. CDR1 and CDR2 from the germline V gene are MDHEN and SYDVKM. This CDR3 spans 17 amino acids. The V gene end was trimmed by 7 bases and the J gene end by 5 bases; junction bases not matched to a gene: 13. DNA for the CDR3: TGTGCCAGCAAACGTATGGACAGGGGGACGTTTACCGGGGAGCTGTTTTTT. As protein: CASKRMDRGTFTGELFF. Combining the CDR3 with reference TRBV28 and TRBJ2-2 gives the whole variable domain DVKVTQSSRYLVKRTGEKVFLECVQDMDHENMFWYRQDPGLGLRLIYFSYDVKMKEKGDIPEGYSVSREKKERFSLILESASTNQTSMYLCASKRMDRGTFTGELFFGEGSRLTVL.

The chain carries TRBV28 and TRBJ1-5; D is unresolved. V lost 3 bases to trimming and J lost 11 bases, with 14 bases between them. This CDR3 contains 13 residues. Germline V gives CDR1 MDHEN, CDR2 SYDVKM. The CDR3 reads CASSLPGLGAQHF. The CDR3, as DNA: TGTGCCAGCAGTTTGCCCGGTTTGGGAGCCCAGCATTTT.

The V gene is TRBV7-6, the J gene TRBJ2-6; D is perhaps TRBD2 (5 bases). Germline V gene sequence: CDR1 SGHVS, CDR2 FNYEAQ. The CDR3 loop spans 15 amino acids. V shed 0 bases and J shed 4 bases, with 7 bases lying between them. The CDR3 reads CASSLAASGANVLTF. CDR3 DNA sequence: TGTGCCAGCAGCTTAGCGGCTAGCGGGGCCAACGTCCTGACTTTC.

The V and J genes are TRBV6-1 and TRBJ2-5, with D uncertain. Germline CDR1 MNHNS, CDR2 SASEGT. The CDR3 is 12 amino acids. V lost 2 bases and J lost 2, with 3 bases in between. Here the CDR3 reads CASSERQETQYF. Written as DNA, the CDR3 is TGTGCCAGCAGTGAACGGCAAGAGACCCAGTACTTC.

This chain connects TRBV6-1 to TRBJ1-1; D gene unclear. V lost 3 bases and J 0 bases, leaving 11 bases between the germline ends. The CDR3 runs 15 residues. The germline V gene encodes CDR1 MNHNS and CDR2 SASEGT. The CDR3 region has the DNA TGTGCCAGCAGTGACGGAGGACTTATGAACACTGAAGCTTTCTTT. Amino acids: CASSDGGLMNTEAFF.

V and J are TRBV6-6 and TRBJ2-2; 9 bases are shared with TRBD1. CDR3 length: 15 amino acids. Trimming removed 7 bases from V and 1 base from J; junction bases left unmatched: 4. Germline values: CDR1 MNHNY, CDR2 SVGAGI (reference sequence). The chain's CDR3 is CASTTDRGNTGELFF. DNA for the CDR3: TGTGCCAGCACCACGGACAGGGGGAACACCGGGGAGCTGTTTTTT.

CDR3 sequence reads: CASSLAGTSGRSSDTQYF. CDR3 DNA: TGTGCCAGCAGCTTAGCCGGGACTAGCGGGAGGTCGTCGGATACGCAGTATTTT. The chain couples TRBV7-8 to TRBJ2-3; 15 bases agree with TRBD2. This CDR3 has 18 residues. Losses at the gene ends were 0 bases for V and 6 bases for J; bases not matched to a gene: 7. Per the germline V gene, CDR1 is SGHVS and CDR2 is FQNEAQ.

The gene calls are TRBV5-6 and TRBJ2-3, with TRBD1 matching 11 bases. This CDR3 contains 16 residues. Germline CDR1 SGHDT, CDR2 YYEEEE. Trimming cost V 0 bases and J 2 bases; bases outside gene matches: 2. CDR3 nucleotides: TGTGCCAGCAGCTTGGCCGGACAGGGGGCCACAGATACGCAGTATTTT. It codes for CASSLAGQGATDTQYF.

The CDR3 sequence: CASSELGTVKEKLFF. The CDR3 bases are TGTGCCAGCAGTGAATTAGGGACAGTAAAGGAAAAACTGTTTTTT. The chain carries TRBV2 and TRBJ1-4; 7 positions agree with TRBD1. This CDR3 region has 15 residues. CDR1 SNHLY and CDR2 FYNNEI come from the germline V gene. Losses at the gene ends were 2 bases for V and 8 bases for J; bases not matched to a gene: 8.

J is TRBJ1-4 and V is TRBV28; possible D gene TRBD1, 6 bases. The V end lost 7 bases, the J end lost 5 bases, and 20 bases lay between the germline ends. Germline values: CDR1 MDHEN, CDR2 SYDVKM. This CDR3 is 16 amino acids long. The CDR3, as DNA: TGTGCCAGCAAATCCCGGGGTATAAGGGGGAATGAAAAACTGTTTTTT. It specifies CASKSRGIRGNEKLFF.

The rearrangement uses TRBV14 and TRBJ2-5; TRBD1 matches at 8 bases. Germline assignment: CDR1 SGHDN and CDR2 FVKESK. CDR3 length equals 15 residues. The ends lost 0 bases at V and 5 bases at J; junction bases unmatched: 5. As DNA, the CDR3 is TGTGCCAGCAGCCAAGATGGCAGGGGGCGGGAGACCCAGTACTTC. Amino acids: CASSQDGRGRETQYF. Filled out from reference TRBV14 and TRBJ2-5, the complete variable domain reads EAGVTQFPSHSVIEKGQTVTLRCDPISGHDNLYWYRRVMGKEIKFLLHFVKESKQDESGMPNNRFLAERTGGTYSTLKVQPAELEDSGVYFCASSQDGRGRETQYFGPGTRLLVL.

The rearrangement uses TRBV6-5 and TRBJ2-7, with 7 bases identical to TRBD1. Trimming cost V 6 bases and J 2 bases; bases outside gene matches: 4. CDR1 and CDR2 (germline): MNHEY, SVGAGI. The CDR3 is made up of 13 amino acids. CDR3: CASRETGTYEQYF. The CDR3 DNA reads TGTGCCAGCAGGGAGACAGGGACCTACGAGCAGTACTTC.

The DNA of the CDR3 is TGCGCCAGCAGCTTGGGCCATGGCCGAGCTTTCTTT. Its protein product is CASSLGHGRAFF. The chain uses TRBV5-1 and TRBJ1-1, with D uncertain. Germline CDR1 SGHRS, CDR2 YFSETQ. This CDR3 has 12 amino acids. The ends were cut back, 0 bases at V and 10 bases at J, with 10 bases in the middle. The whole variable domain, filled in from reference TRBV5-1 and TRBJ1-1, reads KAGVTQTPRYLIKTRGQQVTLSCSPISGHRSVSWYQQTPGQGLQFLFEYFSETQRNKGNFPGRFSGRQFSNSRSEMNVSTLELGDSALYLCASSLGHGRAFFGQGTRLTVV.

This rearrangement joins TRBV5-1 to TRBJ1-1; 7 bases fit TRBD1. Trimming removed 8 bases from V and 2 bases from J; junction bases left unmatched: 6. The length of the CDR3 is 13 residues. Germline V gene lookup returns CDR1 SGHRS and CDR2 YFSETQ. The CDR3 DNA is TGCGCCAGGACAGACAGGGCCAACACTGAAGCTTTCTTT. This sequence encodes CARTDRANTEAFF.

V and J are TRBV7-9 and TRBJ1-1; 10 nucleotides match TRBD1. V lost 3 bases to trimming and J lost 6 bases; unmatched junction nucleotides: 7. Per the germline V gene, CDR1 is SEHNR and CDR2 is FQNEAQ (reference sequence). The CDR3 totals 15 residues. The CDR3 reads CASSFGTGVGSEAFF. Here the CDR3 DNA reads TGTGCCAGCAGCTTCGGGACAGGGGTCGGCTCTGAAGCTTTCTTT.

V and J are TRBV19 and TRBJ2-1, with 7 bases that match TRBD2. Germline CDR1 LNHDA, CDR2 SQIVND (reference sequence). V shed 5 bases and J 9 bases; nucleotides not matched to a gene: 10. There are 14 residues in the CDR3. The CDR3 DNA reads TGTGCCAGTAGTTCCCTGGGAGGGGTGAGTGAGCAGTTCTTC. Protein product: CASSSLGGVSEQFF.

This sequence joins TRBV25-1 and TRBJ2-1; D is ambiguous. Trimming left V 4 bases short and J 3 bases short, with 16 bases between. Per the germline V gene, CDR1 is MGHDK and CDR2 is SYGVNS. The CDR3 length is 16 residues. The DNA for the CDR3 is TGTGCCAGCAGTGTCCCCTCGCGGAGTGTCTACAATGAGCAGTTCTTC. The encoded protein is CASSVPSRSVYNEQFF.